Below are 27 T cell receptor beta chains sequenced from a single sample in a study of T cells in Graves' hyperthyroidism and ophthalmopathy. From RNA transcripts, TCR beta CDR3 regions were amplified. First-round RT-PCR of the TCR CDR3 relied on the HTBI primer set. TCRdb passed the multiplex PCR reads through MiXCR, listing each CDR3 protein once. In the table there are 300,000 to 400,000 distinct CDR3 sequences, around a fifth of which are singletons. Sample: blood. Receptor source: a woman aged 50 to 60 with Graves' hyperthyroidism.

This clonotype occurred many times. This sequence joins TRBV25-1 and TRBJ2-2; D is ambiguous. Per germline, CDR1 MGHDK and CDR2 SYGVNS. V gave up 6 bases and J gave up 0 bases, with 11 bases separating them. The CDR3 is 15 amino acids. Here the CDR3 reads CASRADNANTGELFF. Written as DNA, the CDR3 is TGTGCCAGCAGGGCTGACAACGCGAACACCGGGGAGCTGTTTTTT.

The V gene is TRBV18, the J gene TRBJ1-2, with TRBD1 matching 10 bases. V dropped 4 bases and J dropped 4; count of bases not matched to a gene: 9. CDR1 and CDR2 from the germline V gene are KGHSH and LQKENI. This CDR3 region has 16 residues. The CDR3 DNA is TGTGCCAGCTCACAGACAGGGGGCGCGAGGTTCTATGGCTACACCTTC. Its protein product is CASSQTGGARFYGYTF.

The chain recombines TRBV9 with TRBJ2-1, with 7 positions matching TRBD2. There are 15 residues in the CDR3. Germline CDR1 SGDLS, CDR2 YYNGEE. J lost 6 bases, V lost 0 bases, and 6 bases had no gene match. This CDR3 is CASSVGGGPGNEQFF. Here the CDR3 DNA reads TGTGCCAGCAGCGTAGGGGGGGGACCAGGCAATGAGCAGTTCTTC.

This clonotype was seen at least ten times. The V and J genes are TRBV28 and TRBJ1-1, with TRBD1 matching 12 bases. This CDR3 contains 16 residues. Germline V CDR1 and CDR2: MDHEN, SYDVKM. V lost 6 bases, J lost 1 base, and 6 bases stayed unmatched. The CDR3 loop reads CASRKPGQGANTEAFF. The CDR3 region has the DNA TGTGCCAGCAGAAAACCGGGACAGGGGGCGAACACTGAAGCTTTCTTT.

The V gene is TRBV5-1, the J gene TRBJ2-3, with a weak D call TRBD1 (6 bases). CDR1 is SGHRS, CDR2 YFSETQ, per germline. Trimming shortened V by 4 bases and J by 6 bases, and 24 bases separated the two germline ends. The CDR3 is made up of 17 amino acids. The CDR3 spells CASSRLSGTRIADTQYF. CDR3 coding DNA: TGCGCCAGCAGCCGTCTATCCGGGACAAGGATCGCCGATACGCAGTATTTT.

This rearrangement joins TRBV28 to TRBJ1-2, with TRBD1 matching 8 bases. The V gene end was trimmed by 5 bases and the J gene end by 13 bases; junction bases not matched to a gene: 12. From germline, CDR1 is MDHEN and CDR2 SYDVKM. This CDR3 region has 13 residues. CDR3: CASSLGQVLFTTF. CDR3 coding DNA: TGTGCCAGCAGTCTGGGACAGGTGCTCTTTACCACCTTC.

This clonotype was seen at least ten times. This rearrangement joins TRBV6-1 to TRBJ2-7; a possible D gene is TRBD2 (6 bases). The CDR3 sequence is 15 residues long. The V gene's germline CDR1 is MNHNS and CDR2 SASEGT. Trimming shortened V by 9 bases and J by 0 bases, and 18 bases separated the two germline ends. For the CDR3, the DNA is TGTGCCAGTAAAAGGCGGGACGCAAGCTCCTACGAGCAGTACTTC. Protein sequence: CASKRRDASSYEQYF.

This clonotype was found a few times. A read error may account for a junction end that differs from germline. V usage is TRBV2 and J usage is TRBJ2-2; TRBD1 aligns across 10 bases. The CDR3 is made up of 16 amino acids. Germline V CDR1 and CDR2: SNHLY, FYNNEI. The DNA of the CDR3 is TGTGTCAGCAGCCCCGGGACAGGGGAAAACACCGGGGAGCTGTTTTTT. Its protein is CVSSPGTGENTGELFF.

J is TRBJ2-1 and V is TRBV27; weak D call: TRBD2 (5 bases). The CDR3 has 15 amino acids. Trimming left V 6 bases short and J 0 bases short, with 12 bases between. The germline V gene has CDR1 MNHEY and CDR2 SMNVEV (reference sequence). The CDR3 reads CASRGAMSSYNEQFF. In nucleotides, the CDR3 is TGTGCCAGCAGGGGAGCCATGAGCTCCTACAATGAGCAGTTCTTC.

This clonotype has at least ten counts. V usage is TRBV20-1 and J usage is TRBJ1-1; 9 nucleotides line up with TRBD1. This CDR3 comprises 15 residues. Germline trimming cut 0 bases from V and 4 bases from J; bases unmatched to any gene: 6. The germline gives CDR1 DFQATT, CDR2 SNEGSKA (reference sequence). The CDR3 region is CSARDETGGFTEAFF. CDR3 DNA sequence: TGCAGTGCTAGAGATGAGACAGGGGGTTTCACTGAAGCTTTCTTT.

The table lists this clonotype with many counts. CDR3 amino acids: CAISVGTDGYTF. CDR3 sequence (DNA): TGTGCCATCAGTGTGGGGACAGACGGCTACACCTTC. The rearrangement joins TRBV10-3 to TRBJ1-2, with 7 positions matching TRBD1. V was clipped by 4 bases and J by 8 bases; unmatched bases: 4. CDR3 length: 12 amino acids. Germline V gives CDR1 ENHRY, CDR2 SYGVKD.

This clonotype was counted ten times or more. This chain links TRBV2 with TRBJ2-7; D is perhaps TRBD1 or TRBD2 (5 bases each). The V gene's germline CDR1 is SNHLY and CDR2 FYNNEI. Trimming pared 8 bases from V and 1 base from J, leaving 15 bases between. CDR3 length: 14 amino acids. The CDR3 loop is CASLVEGISYEQYF. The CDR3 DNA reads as TGTGCCAGCCTTGTTGAGGGGATTTCCTACGAGCAGTACTTC.

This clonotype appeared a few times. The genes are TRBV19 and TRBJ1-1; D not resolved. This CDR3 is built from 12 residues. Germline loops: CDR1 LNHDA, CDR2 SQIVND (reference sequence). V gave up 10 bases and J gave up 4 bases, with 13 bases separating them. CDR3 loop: CATLWEGTEAFF. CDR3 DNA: TGTGCCACCCTCTGGGAAGGCACTGAAGCTTTCTTT.

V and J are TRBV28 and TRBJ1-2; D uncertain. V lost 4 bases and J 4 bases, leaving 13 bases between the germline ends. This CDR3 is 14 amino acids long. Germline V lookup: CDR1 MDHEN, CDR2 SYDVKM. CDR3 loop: CASSSLTWGYGYTF. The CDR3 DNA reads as TGTGCCAGCAGTTCCCTTACTTGGGGCTATGGCTACACCTTC.

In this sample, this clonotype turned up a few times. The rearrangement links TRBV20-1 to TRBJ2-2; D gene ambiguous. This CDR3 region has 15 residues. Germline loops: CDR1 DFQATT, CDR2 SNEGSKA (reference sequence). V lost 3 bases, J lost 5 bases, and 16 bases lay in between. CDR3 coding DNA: TGCAGTGCTAGCCCCGGAAGGGCCGGTACCGGGGAGCTGTTTTTT. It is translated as CSASPGRAGTGELFF.

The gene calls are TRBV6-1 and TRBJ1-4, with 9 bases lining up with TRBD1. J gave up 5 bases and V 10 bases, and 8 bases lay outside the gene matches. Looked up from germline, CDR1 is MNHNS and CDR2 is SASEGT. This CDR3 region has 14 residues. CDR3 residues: CATGLGQGNEKLFF. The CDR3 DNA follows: TGTGCCACAGGATTAGGACAGGGGAATGAAAAACTGTTTTTT.

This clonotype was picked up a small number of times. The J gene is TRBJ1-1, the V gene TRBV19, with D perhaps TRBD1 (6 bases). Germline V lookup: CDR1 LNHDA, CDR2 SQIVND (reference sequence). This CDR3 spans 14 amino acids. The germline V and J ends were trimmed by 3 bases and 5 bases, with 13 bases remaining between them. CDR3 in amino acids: CASSIRGGRTEAFF. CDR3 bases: TGTGCCAGTAGTATCCGGGGGGGCCGGACTGAAGCTTTCTTT.

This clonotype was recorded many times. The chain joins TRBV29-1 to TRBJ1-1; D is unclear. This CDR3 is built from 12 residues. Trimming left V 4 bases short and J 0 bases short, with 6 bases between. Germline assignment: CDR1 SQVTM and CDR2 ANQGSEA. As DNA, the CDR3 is TGCAGCGTTGTCAACCTGAACACTGAAGCTTTCTTT. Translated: CSVVNLNTEAFF.

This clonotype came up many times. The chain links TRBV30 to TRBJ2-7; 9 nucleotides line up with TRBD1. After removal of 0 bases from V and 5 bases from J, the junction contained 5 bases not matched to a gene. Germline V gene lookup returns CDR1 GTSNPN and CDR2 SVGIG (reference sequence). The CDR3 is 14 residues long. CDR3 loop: CAWSVNRGRDEQYF. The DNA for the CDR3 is TGTGCCTGGAGTGTAAACAGGGGGCGGGACGAGCAGTACTTC.

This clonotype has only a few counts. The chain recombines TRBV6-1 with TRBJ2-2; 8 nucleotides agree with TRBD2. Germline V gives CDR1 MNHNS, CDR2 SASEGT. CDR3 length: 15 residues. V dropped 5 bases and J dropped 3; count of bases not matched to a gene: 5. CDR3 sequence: CASSFTSGYTGELFF. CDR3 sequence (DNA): TGTGCCAGCAGTTTTACTAGCGGATACACCGGGGAGCTGTTTTTT.

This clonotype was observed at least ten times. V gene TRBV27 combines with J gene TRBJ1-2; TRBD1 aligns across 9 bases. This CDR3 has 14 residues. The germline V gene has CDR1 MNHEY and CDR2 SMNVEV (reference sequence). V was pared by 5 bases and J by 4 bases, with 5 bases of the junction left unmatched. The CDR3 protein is CASSADRGPYGYTF. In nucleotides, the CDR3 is TGTGCCAGCAGTGCGGACAGGGGACCCTATGGCTACACCTTC.

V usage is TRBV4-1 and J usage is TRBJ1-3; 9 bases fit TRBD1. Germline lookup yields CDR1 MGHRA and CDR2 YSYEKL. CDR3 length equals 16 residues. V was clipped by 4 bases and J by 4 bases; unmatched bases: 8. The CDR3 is CASSRLGQGRGNTIYF. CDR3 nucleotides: TGCGCCAGCAGCCGACTCGGACAGGGGAGAGGAAACACCATATATTTT.

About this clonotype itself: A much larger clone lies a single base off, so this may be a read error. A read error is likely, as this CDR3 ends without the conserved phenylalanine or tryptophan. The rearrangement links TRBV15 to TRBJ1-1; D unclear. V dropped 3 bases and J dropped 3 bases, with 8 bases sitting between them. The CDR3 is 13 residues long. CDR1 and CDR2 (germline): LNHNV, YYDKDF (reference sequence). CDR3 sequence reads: CATSRGIHTEAFS. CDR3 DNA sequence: TGTGCCACCAGCAGGGGGATACACACTGAAGCTTTCTCT.

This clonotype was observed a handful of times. CDR3 sequence: CASRDRGQLRTGELFF. The CDR3 nucleotides are TGCGCCAGCAGGGACAGGGGGCAATTGCGGACCGGGGAGCTGTTTTTT. The V call is TRBV5-1, the J call TRBJ2-2; 11 bases agree with TRBD1. The CDR3 loop spans 16 amino acids. Trimming cost V 5 bases and J 5 bases; bases outside gene matches: 8. Germline values: CDR1 SGHRS, CDR2 YFSETQ.

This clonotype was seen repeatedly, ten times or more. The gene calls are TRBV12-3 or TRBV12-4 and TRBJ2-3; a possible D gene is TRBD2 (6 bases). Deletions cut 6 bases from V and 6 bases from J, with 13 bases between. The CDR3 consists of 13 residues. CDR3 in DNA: TGTGCCAGCAGAGCTAGCGAACCGGATACGCAGTATTTT. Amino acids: CASRASEPDTQYF.

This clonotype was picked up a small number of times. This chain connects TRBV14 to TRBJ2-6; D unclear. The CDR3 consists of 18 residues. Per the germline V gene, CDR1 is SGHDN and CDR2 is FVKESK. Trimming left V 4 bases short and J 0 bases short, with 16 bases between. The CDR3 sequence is CASSPLAKDRSGANVLTF. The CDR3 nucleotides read TGTGCCAGCAGCCCCCTGGCCAAGGACCGCTCTGGGGCCAACGTCCTGACTTTC. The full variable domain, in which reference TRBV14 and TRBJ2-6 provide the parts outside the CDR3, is EAGVTQFPSHSVIEKGQTVTLRCDPISGHDNLYWYRRVMGKEIKFLLHFVKESKQDESGMPNNRFLAERTGGTYSTLKVQPAELEDSGVYFCASSPLAKDRSGANVLTFGAGSRLTVL.

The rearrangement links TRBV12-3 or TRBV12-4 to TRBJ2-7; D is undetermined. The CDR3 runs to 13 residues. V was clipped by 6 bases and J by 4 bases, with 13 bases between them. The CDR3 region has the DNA TGTGCCAGCAGCCCTGGACGACATTACGAGCAGTACTTC. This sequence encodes CASSPGRHYEQYF.